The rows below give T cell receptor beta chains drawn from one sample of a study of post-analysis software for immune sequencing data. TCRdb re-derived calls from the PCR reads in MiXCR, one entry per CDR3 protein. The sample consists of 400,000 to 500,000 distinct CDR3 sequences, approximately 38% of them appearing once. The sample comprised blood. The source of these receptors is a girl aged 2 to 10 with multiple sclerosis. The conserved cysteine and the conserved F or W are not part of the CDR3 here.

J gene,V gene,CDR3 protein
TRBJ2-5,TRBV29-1,SVVSPGPTWETQY
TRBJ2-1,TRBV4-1,ASSQERTGDVSDEQF
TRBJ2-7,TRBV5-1,ASSLGQGLTYEQY
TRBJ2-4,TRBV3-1,ASSQGLAQNIQY
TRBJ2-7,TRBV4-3,ASSQDATRQDRASSYEQY
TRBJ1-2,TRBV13,ASSNDARNYGYT
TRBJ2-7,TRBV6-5,ASSLSVRGPPYEQY
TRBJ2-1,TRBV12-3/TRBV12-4,ASSSTSGKNEQF
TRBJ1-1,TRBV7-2,ASSLLGGTEAF
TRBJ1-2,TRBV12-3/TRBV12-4,ASSLAGVGYT
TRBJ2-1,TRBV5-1,ASSNGNEQF
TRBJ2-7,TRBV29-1,SVLDRFYEQY
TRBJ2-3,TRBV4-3,ASSQESGRGGTDTQY
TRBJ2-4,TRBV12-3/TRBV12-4,ASSLESRTASVSKNIQY
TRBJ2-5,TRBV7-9,ASSLDDFKAETQY
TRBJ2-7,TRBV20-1,SARTSGREFFYEQY
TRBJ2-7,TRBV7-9,ASSSYTGTGGSAEQY
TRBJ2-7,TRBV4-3,ASSQANGAYEQY
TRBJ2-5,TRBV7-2,ASSRVGTGGMRETQY
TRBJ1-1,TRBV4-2,ASSQEAQGWIDTEAF
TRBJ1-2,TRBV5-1,ASSLVPGGGGYT
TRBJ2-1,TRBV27,ASSLAGRGNEQF
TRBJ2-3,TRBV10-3,AISESGGRDTQY
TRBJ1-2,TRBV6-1,ASTVTYGYT
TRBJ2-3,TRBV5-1,ASSLVWDGLTQY
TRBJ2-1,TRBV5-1,ASSSIPITYNEQF
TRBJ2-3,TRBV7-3,ASSLGAYPGDTQY
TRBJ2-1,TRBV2,ASSDRLSAYNEQF
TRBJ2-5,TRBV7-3,ASSLGDWVY
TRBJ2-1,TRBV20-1,SARRGGSSYNEQF